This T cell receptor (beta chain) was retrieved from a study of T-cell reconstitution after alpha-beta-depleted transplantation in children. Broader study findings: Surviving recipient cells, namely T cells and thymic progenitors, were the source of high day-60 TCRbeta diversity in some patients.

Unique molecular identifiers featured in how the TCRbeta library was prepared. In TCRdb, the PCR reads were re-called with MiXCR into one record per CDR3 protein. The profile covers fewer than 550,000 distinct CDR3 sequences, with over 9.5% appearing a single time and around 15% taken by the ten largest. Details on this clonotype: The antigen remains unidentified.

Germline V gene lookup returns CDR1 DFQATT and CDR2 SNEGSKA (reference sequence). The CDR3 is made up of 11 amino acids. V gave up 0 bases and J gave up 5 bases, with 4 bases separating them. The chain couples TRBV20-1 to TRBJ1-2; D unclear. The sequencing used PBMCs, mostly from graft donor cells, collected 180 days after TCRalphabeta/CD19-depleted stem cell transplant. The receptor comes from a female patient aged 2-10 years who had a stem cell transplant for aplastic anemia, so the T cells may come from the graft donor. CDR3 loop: CSARDLYGYTF. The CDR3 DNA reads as TGCAGTGCTAGAGATCTTTATGGCTACACCTTC.